The 22 T cell receptor beta chains below come from one sample, sequenced in a study of T cell repertoires in cytomegalovirus infection. TCRdb re-called the reads with MiXCR, one entry per CDR3 protein. The sample includes more than 400,000 distinct CDR3 sequences, about 26% of them seen just once. Input material: PBMCs. The source is a human donor in good health (CMV status not recorded). Some clones in this sample may be carry-over from other donors' samples.

This clonotype was observed once. The chain carries TRBV20-1 and TRBJ2-5; D is unclear. Germline V gives CDR1 DFQATT, CDR2 SNEGSKA (reference sequence). The CDR3 contains 15 residues. V dropped 5 bases and J dropped 13 bases, with 29 bases sitting between them. The CDR3 nucleotides read TGCAGTGCTGCCTCCAGCAGCGCCCCTCTCTCGGTTCGGTACTTC. Translated, it gives CSAASSSAPLSVRYF.

V is TRBV14 and J is TRBJ2-1, with TRBD2 identical over 7 bases. Trimming removed 3 bases from V and 3 bases from J; junction bases left unmatched: 2. Germline V gives CDR1 SGHDN, CDR2 FVKESK. The CDR3 sequence is 14 residues long. CDR3 nucleotides: TGTGCCAGCAGCCACAGCGGGGACTACAATGAGCAGTTCTTC. This codes for CASSHSGDYNEQFF.

This clonotype was detected a few times. The chain links TRBV5-5 to TRBJ2-2, with 7 bases that match TRBD1. CDR3 length equals 17 residues. Per the germline V gene, CDR1 is SGHKS and CDR2 is YYEKEE (reference sequence). The ends lost 2 bases at V and 2 bases at J; junction bases unmatched: 9. CDR3 in amino acids: CASSFYAGGDNTGELFF. The CDR3 coding sequence is TGTGCCAGCAGCTTTTACGCAGGGGGTGATAACACCGGGGAGCTGTTTTTT.

The CDR3 loop is CASSELSVSPQHF. CDR3 sequence (DNA): TGTGCCAGCAGTGAATTGAGTGTCTCGCCCCAGCATTTT. V gene TRBV2 combines with J gene TRBJ1-5; D is unclear. This CDR3 is 13 amino acids long. Trimming cost V 2 bases and J 9 bases, with 11 bases left between them. The germline V gene encodes CDR1 SNHLY and CDR2 FYNNEI.

This chain uses TRBV18 with TRBJ2-7; 8 bases map to TRBD2. Germline V gene sequence: CDR1 KGHSH, CDR2 LQKENI. Trimming cost V 6 bases and J 5 bases; bases outside gene matches: 6. This CDR3 has 13 residues. The CDR3 loop is CASSAGGEDEQYF. The CDR3 DNA sequence: TGTGCCAGCTCGGCGGGGGGCGAGGACGAGCAGTACTTC.

This sequence joins TRBV6-6 and TRBJ2-1; D not resolved. CDR1 and CDR2 from the germline V gene are MNHNY and SVGAGI (reference sequence). The CDR3 is made up of 11 amino acids. Trimming pared 2 bases from V and 10 bases from J, leaving 6 bases between. The CDR3 DNA is TGTGCCAGCAGTTACCGTATCGAGCAGTTCTTC. Its protein product is CASSYRIEQFF.

There are many counts of this clonotype. V usage is TRBV7-2 and J usage is TRBJ1-1; tentative D call: TRBD1 (5 bases). This CDR3 comprises 15 residues. From germline, CDR1 is SGHTA and CDR2 FQGNSA. V was cut by 0 bases and J by 3 bases, with 11 bases left in between. This CDR3 reads CASSLAEGRYTEAFF. The CDR3 DNA is TGTGCCAGCAGCTTAGCCGAGGGGAGATACACTGAAGCTTTCTTT.

The table lists this clonotype with many counts. This chain uses TRBV7-3 with TRBJ1-2; maybe TRBD1 (6 bases). The V gene lost 5 bases and the J gene lost 4 bases, with 11 bases spanning the gap. Germline lookup yields CDR1 SGHTA and CDR2 FQGTGA. The CDR3 extends over 13 amino acids. This CDR3 reads CASSTRTVYGYTF. As DNA, the CDR3 is TGTGCCAGCAGCACCCGGACAGTCTATGGCTACACCTTC.

This clonotype was seen only a few times. The chain is built from TRBV29-1 and TRBJ2-1, with TRBD1 matching over 8 bases. The CDR3 is 14 residues long. Germline CDR1 and CDR2: SQVTM and ANQGSEA. Written as DNA, the CDR3 is TGCAGTGCAGGGGGCGGCGGCGCTTACAATGAGCAGTTCTTC. As protein: CSAGGGGAYNEQFF.

This sequence joins TRBV6-6 and TRBJ1-5, with 10 bases fitting TRBD1. CDR1 and CDR2 (germline): MNHNY, SVGAGI (reference sequence). The CDR3 length is 14 residues. V dropped 5 bases and J dropped 5; count of bases not matched to a gene: 3. CDR3 amino acids: CASSTTGGDQPQHF. CDR3 sequence (DNA): TGTGCCAGCAGTACGACAGGGGGCGATCAGCCCCAGCATTTT.

This clonotype was counted ten times or more. V gene TRBV7-2 combines with J gene TRBJ1-5; 8 positions match TRBD1. This CDR3 spans 13 amino acids. Germline CDR1 reads SGHTA; CDR2 reads FQGNSA. The ends lost 4 bases at V and 5 bases at J; junction bases unmatched: 1. The CDR3 is CASSYRGDQPQHF. The DNA for the CDR3 is TGTGCCAGCAGCTACAGGGGGGATCAGCCCCAGCATTTT. Drawing the rest from reference TRBV7-2 and TRBJ1-5, the complete variable domain is GAGVSQSPSNKVTEKGKDVELRCDPISGHTALYWYRQSLGQGLEFLIYFQGNSAPDKSGLPSDRFSAERTGGSVSTLTIQRTQQEDSAVYLCASSYRGDQPQHFGDGTRLSIL.

The V and J genes are TRBV19 and TRBJ1-4; 8 nucleotides agree with TRBD1. CDR3 length: 15 amino acids. Per germline, CDR1 LNHDA and CDR2 SQIVND (reference sequence). V trimming: 5 bases; J trimming: 3 bases; junction bases outside the gene matches: 5. CDR3 sequence: CASSAHRGANEKLFF. Here the CDR3 DNA reads TGTGCCAGTAGTGCGCACAGGGGGGCTAATGAAAAACTGTTTTTT.

V and J are TRBV7-2 and TRBJ1-1, with D perhaps TRBD1 (6 bases). Germline CDR1 SGHTA, CDR2 FQGNSA. The length of the CDR3 is 13 residues. Trimming took 4 bases from V and 8 from J, leaving 14 bases between them. CDR3 residues: CASSSAGVSEAFF. CDR3 nucleotides: TGTGCCAGCAGCTCAGCAGGGGTCTCCGAAGCTTTCTTT.

The CDR3: CSAGEYNSPLHF. The CDR3 coding sequence is TGCAGTGCAGGGGAGTATAATTCACCCCTCCACTTT. The chain couples TRBV20-1 to TRBJ1-6; D may be TRBD1 (5 bases). The length of the CDR3 is 12 residues. The V and J ends lost 6 bases and 4 bases respectively, with 7 bases between them. The germline gives CDR1 DFQATT, CDR2 SNEGSKA (reference sequence).

This clonotype was observed once. The rearrangement joins TRBV5-5 to TRBJ1-4; no reliable D call. The CDR3 extends over 14 amino acids. V was pared by 1 base and J by 4 bases, with 8 bases between. In germline, CDR1 is SGHKS, CDR2 YYEKEE (reference sequence). CDR3 sequence (DNA): TGTGCCAGCAGCTTGTTGGTTTTTAATGAAAAACTGTTTTTT. This sequence encodes CASSLLVFNEKLFF.

The V and J genes are TRBV7-9 and TRBJ2-1, with 11 positions matching TRBD2. This CDR3 has 17 residues. Germline CDR1 and CDR2: SEHNR and FQNEAQ (reference sequence). J lost 4 bases, V lost 8 bases, and 13 bases had no gene match. The chain's CDR3 is CASRSPSGRREYNEQFF. The CDR3 region has the DNA TGTGCCAGCCGGTCTCCTAGCGGGAGGAGGGAGTACAATGAGCAGTTCTTC.

This clonotype was counted at least ten times. V gene TRBV7-3 combines with J gene TRBJ1-2; 7 positions agree with TRBD1. With V trimmed by 4 bases and J by 4 bases, 9 bases remained unmatched. The CDR3 length is 15 residues. CDR1 SGHTA and CDR2 FQGTGA come from the germline V gene. The CDR3 bases are TGTGCCAGCAGCTCCACCGGGACAGAGAGCTATGGCTACACCTTC. Translating gives CASSSTGTESYGYTF.

V usage is TRBV5-1 and J usage is TRBJ1-2, with D uncertain. Trimming took off 3 bases at V and 3 bases at J, with 12 bases between the two ends. In germline, CDR1 is SGHRS, CDR2 YFSETQ. The CDR3 contains 14 residues. DNA of the CDR3: TGCGCCAGCAGCTCCCACAGCGGGGACTATGGCTACACCTTC. This codes for CASSSHSGDYGYTF.

This clonotype was detected a few times. The genes are TRBV7-9 and TRBJ2-3; D remains unclear. V lost 4 bases, J lost 6 bases, and 8 bases lay in between. The CDR3 runs to 12 residues. The germline CDR1 and CDR2 sequences are SEHNR and FQNEAQ (reference sequence). The DNA for the CDR3 is TGTGCCAGCAGCTCCCGAATTGATACGCAGTATTTT. It encodes CASSSRIDTQYF.

The chain is built from TRBV6-5 and TRBJ2-6, with 9 bases aligning to TRBD1. The trim removed 5 bases at V and 2 bases at J, leaving 7 bases unmatched. Germline V gene lookup returns CDR1 MNHEY and CDR2 SVGAGI. The CDR3 contains 17 residues. The CDR3 sequence: CASSIGQGIAGANVLTF. CDR3 nucleotides: TGTGCCAGCAGTATAGGACAGGGGATTGCTGGGGCCAACGTCCTGACTTTC.

This clonotype has at least ten counts. This sequence joins TRBV7-2 and TRBJ1-2; 9 bases agree with TRBD1. After removal of 5 bases from V and 8 bases from J, the junction contained 21 bases not matched to a gene. In germline, CDR1 is SGHTA, CDR2 FQGNSA. The CDR3 loop spans 18 amino acids. CDR3 nucleotides: TGTGCCAGCAGCCCCCGGGGGGGGACAGGGTCCCTATTGAGAGGCTACACCTTC. Its protein is CASSPRGGTGSLLRGYTF.

The V and J genes are TRBV10-3 and TRBJ2-1, with 7 positions matching TRBD2. This CDR3 spans 14 amino acids. With 7 bases clipped from V and 2 bases from J, the junction kept 5 bases outside the gene matches. The V gene's germline CDR1 is ENHRY and CDR2 SYGVKD. This chain's CDR3 is CAITRGGTYNEQFF. In nucleotides, the CDR3 is TGTGCCATCACCCGCGGGGGAACCTACAATGAGCAGTTCTTC.